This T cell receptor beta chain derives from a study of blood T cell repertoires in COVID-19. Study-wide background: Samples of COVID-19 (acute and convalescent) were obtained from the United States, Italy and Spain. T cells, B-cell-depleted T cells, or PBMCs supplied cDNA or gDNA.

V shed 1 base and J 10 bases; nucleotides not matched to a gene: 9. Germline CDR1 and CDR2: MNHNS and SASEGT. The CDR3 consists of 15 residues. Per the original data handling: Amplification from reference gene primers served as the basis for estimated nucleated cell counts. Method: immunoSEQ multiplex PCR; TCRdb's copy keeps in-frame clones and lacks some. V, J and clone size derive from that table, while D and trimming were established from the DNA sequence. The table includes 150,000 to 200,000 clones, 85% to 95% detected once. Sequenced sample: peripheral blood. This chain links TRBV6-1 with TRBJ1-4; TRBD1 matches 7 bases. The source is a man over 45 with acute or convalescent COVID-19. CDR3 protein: CASSEEAGGIGKLFF. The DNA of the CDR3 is TGTGCCAGCAGTGAAGAAGCAGGGGGAATTGGAAAACTGTTTTTT.